Each of the 14 T cell receptor beta chains below was sequenced from the same sample in a study of graft-versus-host responses after intestinal transplantation. Tissue processing of the graft released intraepithelial and lamina propria lymphocytes from it. Measured with immunoSEQ multiplex PCR; TCRdb has only the in-frame clones, and not every one. The data show 4,500 to 5,500 clones, 55% to 85% seen once. The sequencing here drew on ileum tissue, taken 250 to 280 days after intestinal transplant. Receptors originate from a human patient who received an intestinal transplant, so some T cells may come from the graft donor.

V usage is TRBV6-1 and J usage is TRBJ2-1, with TRBD2 identical over 12 bases. Germline assignment: CDR1 MNHNS and CDR2 SASEGT. The CDR3 contains 15 residues. V was pared by 2 bases and J by 4 bases, with 0 bases of the junction left unmatched. CDR3 nucleotide sequence: TGTGCCAGCAGTGAACTAGCGGGAGGGTACAATGAGCAGTTCTTC. Translated, it gives CASSELAGGYNEQFF.

The rearrangement links TRBV5-1 to TRBJ2-4; TRBD1 agrees at 7 bases. Germline CDR1 SGHRS, CDR2 YFSETQ. This CDR3 contains 14 residues. V gave up 0 bases and J gave up 8 bases; unmatched junction bases: 5. CDR3 amino acids: CASSLGQGMDIQYF. The CDR3 nucleotides are TGCGCCAGCAGCTTGGGACAGGGAATGGACATTCAGTACTTC.

There are a few counts of this clone. The rearrangement uses TRBV6-4 and TRBJ2-7, with 7 bases lining up with TRBD1. Losses at the gene ends were 7 bases for V and 1 base for J; bases not matched to a gene: 10. CDR3 length: 15 residues. Per the germline V gene, CDR1 is MRHNA and CDR2 is SNTAGT. The CDR3 coding sequence is TGTGCCAGCATCGAAAGGCAGGGGGAATCCTACGAGCAGTACTTC. It specifies CASIERQGESYEQYF.

The genes are TRBV4-2 and TRBJ1-4, with a possible D match to TRBD1 (5 bases). CDR1 and CDR2 from the germline V gene are LGHNA and YNFKEQ. V shed 3 bases and J shed 5 bases, with 13 bases lying between them. The CDR3 spans 15 residues. The CDR3 DNA follows: TGTGCCAGCAGCCACGGGGGACCGACGAATGAAAAACTGTTTTTT. Translation: CASSHGGPTNEKLFF.

This clone occurred a few times. The chain links TRBV10-3 to TRBJ2-1; D remains unclear. Trimming pared 6 bases from V and 6 bases from J, leaving 15 bases between. Germline-derived CDR1 and CDR2 are ENHRY and SYGVKD. The CDR3 is 14 amino acids. The CDR3 region has the DNA TGTGCCATCAGAAGTCGACTGGCCTCCAATGAGCAGTTCTTC. This encodes CAIRSRLASNEQFF.

The rearrangement links TRBV6-1 to TRBJ1-1; D is perhaps TRBD1 (5 bases). CDR1 is MNHNS, CDR2 SASEGT, per germline. The ends were cut back, 7 bases at V and 8 bases at J, with 8 bases in the middle. CDR3 size: 10 residues. The CDR3 loop reads CASTRTEAFF. CDR3 DNA sequence: TGTGCCAGCACCCGGACAGAAGCTTTCTTT.

The rearrangement links TRBV5-4 to TRBJ2-1; 16 bases align to TRBD2. This CDR3 is 18 amino acids long. The trim removed 1 base at V and 7 bases at J, leaving 8 bases unmatched. From germline, CDR1 is SGHNT and CDR2 YYREEE (reference sequence). The CDR3 loop is CASSLPPPGLAGGNEQFF. The CDR3 nucleotides are TGTGCCAGCAGCTTGCCTCCGCCGGGACTAGCGGGAGGGAATGAGCAGTTCTTC. The entire variable domain, with the rest obtained from reference TRBV5-4 and TRBJ2-1, is as follows: ETGVTQSPTHLIKTRGQQVTLRCSSQSGHNTVSWYQQALGQGPQFIFQYYREEENGRGNFPPRFSGLQFPNYSSELNVNALELDDSALYLCASSLPPPGLAGGNEQFFGPGTRLTVL.

This chain joins TRBV4-1 and TRBJ2-3; 7 nucleotides agree with TRBD2. J lost 1 base, V lost 1 base, and 8 bases had no gene match. The V gene's germline CDR1 is MGHRA and CDR2 YSYEKL. The CDR3 has 17 amino acids. The chain's CDR3 is CASSQAGGRVGTDTQYF. The CDR3 DNA reads as TGCGCCAGCAGCCAAGCAGGCGGGAGAGTGGGCACAGATACGCAGTATTTT.

The chain recombines TRBV10-3 with TRBJ1-5; 9 bases match TRBD1. Germline loops: CDR1 ENHRY, CDR2 SYGVKD. The V and J ends lost 10 bases and 0 bases, in that order; junction bases with no gene match: 10. The length of the CDR3 is 16 residues. CDR3 DNA: TGTGCCACCCGGGACAGGGCCGGTCTTAGCAATCAGCCCCAGCATTTT. As protein: CATRDRAGLSNQPQHF.

There are a few counts of this clone. The chain employs TRBV27 and TRBJ1-2; D is unclear. V was clipped by 5 bases and J by 4 bases, with 11 bases between them. The germline gives CDR1 MNHEY, CDR2 SMNVEV (reference sequence). There are 13 residues in the CDR3. The CDR3 protein is CASSPARSYGYTF. CDR3 nucleotides: TGTGCCAGCAGTCCCGCGCGAAGCTATGGCTACACCTTC.

The chain combines TRBV18 with TRBJ2-7; 9 positions agree with TRBD2. The CDR3 is made up of 17 amino acids. The J segment lost 0 bases and the V segment lost 2 bases, leaving 8 bases of the junction unmatched. Per germline, CDR1 KGHSH and CDR2 LQKENI. DNA of the CDR3: TGTGCCAGCTCACCAATTAGCGGGAGCCGACTCTCCTACGAGCAGTACTTC. Protein product: CASSPISGSRLSYEQYF.

The chain combines TRBV27 with TRBJ2-7; D perhaps matches TRBD1 (5 bases). The germline gives CDR1 MNHEY, CDR2 SMNVEV (reference sequence). V was shortened by 3 bases and J by 5 bases, with 11 bases between the two germline ends. The CDR3 runs to 13 residues. This CDR3 is CASSFGRVHEQYF. The CDR3 region has the DNA TGTGCCAGCAGTTTCGGCAGGGTCCACGAGCAGTACTTC.

The V call is TRBV5-6, the J call TRBJ2-7; 11 bases fit TRBD1. CDR3 length: 15 amino acids. Germline loops: CDR1 SGHDT, CDR2 YYEEEE. Trimming at V came to 3 bases and at J to 3 bases, leaving 5 bases not matched to a gene. The CDR3 DNA is TGTGCCAGCAGCTCCGGGACAGGGGGAATCTACGAGCAGTACTTC. Translating gives CASSSGTGGIYEQYF.

This clone has only one observation. V usage is TRBV4-1 and J usage is TRBJ2-7; TRBD2 might be the D (5 bases). Germline CDR1 and CDR2: MGHRA and YSYEKL. The CDR3 consists of 15 residues. V was clipped by 4 bases and J by 2 bases, with 15 bases between them. The CDR3, as DNA: TGCGCCAGCAGCCCCCTTTCGGGGAAACCCTACGAGCAGTACTTC. Protein sequence: CASSPLSGKPYEQYF.